A selection of T cell receptor beta chains follows, all from one sample in a study of control samples from healthy donors and cancer patients. The assay was immunoSEQ multiplex PCR, and TCRdb's table has in-frame clones only and misses some. The sample shows about 130,000 clones, 90% of them seen only once. Sequenced material: blood. The receptors come from a man between 35 and 55 years old in good health. CDR3s include the opening cysteine and the closing phenylalanine or tryptophan.

>TRBV11-1|TRBJ2-2
CASSLFDTGELFF
>TRBV6-4|TRBJ2-7
CASSAPLSRTGGREQYF
>TRBV6-5|TRBJ2-1
CASSRAGGIYEQFF
>TRBV5-6|TRBJ2-2
CASSLGAGNSTGELFF
>TRBV7-2|TRBJ2-7
CASSSRSGIGEQYF
>TRBV20-1|TRBJ1-5
CSATEGQPQHF
>TRBV5-1|TRBJ2-1
CASSASSGSYNEQFF
>TRBV24-1|TRBJ2-3
CATSDWGTSAADTQYF
>TRBV27|TRBJ2-2
CASSLRQGHTGELFF
>TRBV18|TRBJ2-5
CASSPGTTKQETQYF
>TRBV9|TRBJ1-1
CASSETGHSNTEAFF
>TRBV30|TRBJ1-1
CAWSVTKNTEAFF